This entry lists 4 T cell receptor beta chains sequenced from one sample in a study of OX40 agonist ivuxolimab in advanced cancers. Assay: immunoSEQ multiplex PCR; the TCRdb copy retains only in-frame clones and omits some. This table holds 75,000 to 85,000 clones, around 86% found once. The source material was CD4+ or CD8+ T cells sorted from blood, sampled in a trial of the OX40 agonist ivuxolimab. Receptors were obtained from an adult with an advanced solid tumor such as melanoma, head and neck, liver or kidney cancer.

The CDR3 DNA sequence: TGTGCCAGCAGCGCGGGCTATACGCAGTATTTT. Its translation: CASSAGYTQYF. The chain couples TRBV5-3 to TRBJ2-3, with D perhaps TRBD2 (5 bases). TRBV5-3 is annotated as an ORF whose role is uncertain. Between the trimmed V and J ends, which lost 8 bases and 7 bases, there was a span of 11 bases. There are 11 residues in the CDR3.

CDR3 amino acids: CASRANSGPEQFF. In DNA, the CDR3 is TGTGCCAGCAGAGCCAATAGCGGGCCTGAGCAGTTCTTC. The J gene is TRBJ2-1, the V gene TRBV6-5; 7 bases map to TRBD2. The junction had 8 bases not matched to a gene; V was cut back by 6 bases and J by 9 bases. This CDR3 spans 13 amino acids. Germline values: CDR1 MNHEY, CDR2 SVGAGI.

CDR3 bases: TGTGCCAGCACCGAACCCGGGGAGCTGTTTTTT. It translates to CASTEPGELFF. This chain links TRBV6-1 with TRBJ2-2; D uncertain. The CDR3 runs 11 residues. Deletions cut 7 bases from V and 6 bases from J, with 6 bases between. Per germline, CDR1 MNHNS and CDR2 SASEGT.

This chain links TRBV2 with TRBJ1-3, with D tentatively TRBD1 (5 bases). CDR3 length: 13 residues. Per germline, CDR1 SNHLY and CDR2 FYNNEI. Trimming shortened V by 6 bases and J by 4 bases, and 10 bases separated the two germline ends. CDR3 sequence (DNA): TGTGCCAGCAGCGGGACCGACGGAAACACCATATATTTT. Translation gives CASSGTDGNTIYF. The full variable domain, with the rest looked up from reference TRBV2 and TRBJ1-3, is EPEVTQTPSHQVTQMGQEVILRCVPISNHLYFYWYRQILGQKVEFLVSFYNNEISEKSEIFDDQFSVERPDGSNFTLKIRSTKLEDSAMYFCASSGTDGNTIYFGEGSWLTVV.